This T cell receptor beta chain was recorded in a study of cytomegalovirus exposure and HLA in healthy donors. The study, taken as a whole, reports: Immune exposure data for these donors was limited to CMV serostatus. A prior analysis recorded that most TCR beta V segments were productive about 87% or about 30% of the time. Researchers reported in a later analysis that a missense DCLRE1C variant was tied to TCR beta V- and J-gene trimming. In vitro, three CMV-associated chains proved specific for CMV antigens.

Primers included in the PCR were 60 Vbeta and 13 Jbeta primers. The assay was immunoSEQ multiplex PCR, and TCRdb's table has in-frame clones only and misses some. The sample yields roughly 230,000 clones, roughly 91% seen once. About this clone itself: No antigen is known for it.

Input material: PBMCs. The source of this sequence is a girl between 2 and 10 years old in good health and CMV-seronegative.

The CDR3 sequence: CASSSPGQGSYEQFF. For the CDR3, the DNA is TGTGCCAGCAGCTCCCCGGGACAGGGTAGCTATGAGCAGTTCTTC. This chain links TRBV7-9 with TRBJ2-1; TRBD1 aligns across 9 bases. Germline V gene data show CDR1 as SEHNR and CDR2 as FQNEAQ (reference sequence). Trimming at V came to 4 bases and at J to 8 bases, leaving 9 bases not matched to a gene. The CDR3 covers 15 residues.